The sequence of this T cell receptor beta chain was determined in a study of OX40 agonist ivuxolimab in advanced cancers. The overall study: Melanoma, hepatocellular carcinoma, head and neck or renal cell cancer occurred in dose-escalation patients.

The sample holds one count of this clone. Repertoires were generated with immunoSEQ multiplex PCR, while TCRdb's copy carries only in-frame clones and drops some. The sample carries 71,000 or so clones, about 89% recorded once. V shed 8 bases and J 6 bases; nucleotides not matched to a gene: 3. The CDR3 covers 14 residues. CDR1 is LNHDA, CDR2 SQIVND, per germline (reference sequence). The chain uses TRBV19 and TRBJ2-2; 13 nucleotides align to TRBD2. The sample here was CD4+ or CD8+ T cells sorted from blood, taken in a trial of the OX40 agonist ivuxolimab. This receptor was taken from an adult with an advanced solid tumor such as melanoma, head and neck, liver or kidney cancer. CDR3 in DNA: TGTGCCAGTCGACTAGCGGGGGGTTCCGGGGAGCTGTTTTTT. It is translated as CASRLAGGSGELFF.